These 10 T cell receptor beta chains were all obtained from the same sample, sequenced in a study of tumor-infiltrating lymphocytes in primary liver carcinoma. Investigators took RNA and DNA out together from 20-30 mg of unsorted bulk tissue. The authors made TCR beta cDNA from 500 ng total RNA with a constant-region primer. Slightly modified ARM-PCR, run as three nested multiplex PCR rounds, produced the TCR beta libraries. A C-beta reverse primer was combined with TRBV1-TRBV30 forward primers in the first two PCR rounds, and each round had around 10 cycles. TCRdb reanalysed the multiplex PCR reads using MiXCR and keeps one entry per CDR3 protein. Found here are about 120,000 distinct CDR3 sequences, 50% to 65% of them singletons; the top ten hold 9.3%. Sequenced sample: liver tumor tissue from sampling region 1. This sample's subset: tumor region T1, superior pole. The receptors derive from a woman in her sixties with primary liver carcinoma and hepatitis B virus infection.

Worth noting for this clonotype: This may arise from a read error, as a much more abundant clone is one base away. The chain recombines TRBV6-5 with TRBJ1-5; TRBD1 matches 7 bases. CDR3 size: 14 residues. In germline, CDR1 is MNHEY, CDR2 SVGAGI. The CDR3 coding sequence is TGTGCCAGCAGCCAGGGGACAGTGAATCGGCCCCAGCATTTT. Its translation is CASSQGTVNRPQHF.

This clonotype was found once. Here the CDR3 reads CASSLGQSEKLFF. The DNA of the CDR3 is TGTGCCAGCAGTTTGGGACAGAGTGAAAAACTGTTTTTT. The V call is TRBV12-3 or TRBV12-4, the J call TRBJ1-4; 7 nucleotides line up with TRBD1. CDR3 size: 13 residues. V was clipped by 3 bases and J by 7 bases; unmatched bases: 2.

This clonotype was counted at least ten times. V and J are TRBV12-3 or TRBV12-4 and TRBJ1-2, with D perhaps matching TRBD1 (6 bases). Trimming removed 3 bases at V and 8 bases at J, with 10 bases between. This CDR3 is 12 amino acids long. CDR3 protein: CASSFGGRGYTF. In DNA, the CDR3 is TGTGCCAGCAGTTTTGGGGGGCGCGGCTACACCTTC.

A remark on this clonotype: The junction departs from germline at one end; a sequencing error may be responsible. The chain has TRBV7-9 and TRBJ2-7; TRBD1 matches 9 bases. This CDR3 has 13 residues. The germline gives CDR1 SEHNR, CDR2 FQNEAQ (reference sequence). CDR3 DNA: TGTGCCAGCTGCTTAGGGACAGGGACCGAGCAGTACTTC. Protein sequence: CASCLGTGTEQYF.

Note on this clonotype: This likely comes from a read error, as the CDR3 has no conserved phenylalanine or tryptophan at its end. Because the CDR3's place on the DNA is in doubt, the DNA is left out and the CDR3 is given as listed by TCRdb. V and J are TRBV28 and TRBJ2-1. The CDR3 length is 11 residues, termini included. Germline CDR1 and CDR2: MDHEN and SYDVKM. The CDR3 loop is CASSLVDERFS.

This chain links TRBV7-3 with TRBJ2-2, with D tentatively TRBD2 (6 bases). V was trimmed by 5 bases and J by 4 bases, leaving 11 bases between them. The CDR3 is 14 residues long. The germline V gene has CDR1 SGHTA and CDR2 FQGTGA. CDR3 in amino acids: CASSLAKGTGELFF. The CDR3 DNA follows: TGTGCCAGCAGCCTAGCGAAGGGCACCGGGGAGCTGTTTTTT.

With regard to this clonotype: No conserved phenylalanine or tryptophan ends this CDR3, so it is likely a read error. V usage is TRBV11-2 and J usage is TRBJ2-5; D gene uncertain. Trimming stripped 0 bases from V and 5 bases from J, with 16 bases between. The germline CDR1 and CDR2 sequences are SGHAT and FQNNGV. The CDR3 runs to 16 residues. Written as DNA, the CDR3 is TGTGCCAGCAGCTTAGAGTTGGCTGGGATGAAGGAGACCCAGTACTAC. This sequence encodes CASSLELAGMKETQYY.

Of note for this clonotype: No conserved phenylalanine or tryptophan is present at the end of the CDR3, so a read error is the likely explanation. The chain carries TRBV11-1 and TRBJ2-7; 7 bases agree with TRBD2. Germline assignment: CDR1 SGHAT and CDR2 FQDESV (reference sequence). The CDR3 covers 14 residues. CDR3: CVSSNLGTNYEQYL. CDR3 coding DNA: TGTGTCAGCAGCAACCTCGGGACTAACTACGAGCAGTACCTC.

Regarding this clonotype: This may come from a read error, since a much larger clone is one base off. The chain employs TRBV5-1 and TRBJ2-3; TRBD2 aligns across 13 bases. Germline CDR1 SGHRS, CDR2 YFSETQ. The CDR3 is 16 amino acids. CDR3 loop: CASSSRLAGGLDTKYF. The CDR3, as DNA: TGCGCCAGCAGCTCGAGACTAGCGGGGGGCCTAGATACGAAGTATTTT.

A remark on this clonotype: It is likely a read error, because the conserved phenylalanine at the end of the CDR3 is missing. The gene calls are TRBV6-5 and TRBJ1-1; no definite D call. The CDR3 is made up of 13 amino acids. Germline V lookup: CDR1 MNHEY, CDR2 SVGAGI. This chain's CDR3 is CASSYEVNTEAFL. Here the CDR3 DNA reads TGTGCCAGCAGTTACGAAGTGAACACTGAGGCTTTCCTT.